This TCR beta chain was sequenced in a study of OX40 agonist ivuxolimab in advanced cancers. As for the study in general: Three partial responders included one hepatocellular carcinoma patient and two cutaneous melanoma patients.

To note about this clone: Its antigen is not identified.

Measured with immunoSEQ multiplex PCR; TCRdb has only the in-frame clones, and not every one. This table has some 70,000 clones, 91% appearing once. Broader study findings: Some of the nonresponding patients also showed low levels of normalized T-cell clonal expansion. Specificity for antigen went undetermined in the expanded peripheral T cells.

CDR3 length: 16 residues. Germline CDR1 SGHTA, CDR2 FQGTGA. Losses at the gene ends were 2 bases for V and 4 bases for J; bases not matched to a gene: 6. Researchers took blood at baseline, on cycle 4 day 1, and on cycle 7 day 1. The chain is built from TRBV7-3 and TRBJ2-3; TRBD2 matches 10 bases. This TCR was sampled from an adult with an advanced solid tumor such as melanoma, head and neck, liver or kidney cancer. The source material was CD4+ or CD8+ T cells sorted from blood, sampled in a trial of the OX40 agonist ivuxolimab. CDR3 bases: TGTGCCAGCAGCTTACGGAGCGGGGGGGCCGCAGATACGCAGTATTTT. It specifies CASSLRSGGAADTQYF.